Listed below are T cell receptor beta chains from one sample, sequenced in a study of OX40 agonist ivuxolimab in advanced cancers. Profiled with immunoSEQ multiplex PCR; TCRdb holds only in-frame clones, not every one. The sample shows 75,000 to 95,000 clones, 92% of them seen only once. The sequencing here drew on CD4+ or CD8+ T cells sorted from blood, taken in a trial of the OX40 agonist ivuxolimab. The receptors were gathered from an adult with an advanced solid tumor such as melanoma, head and neck, liver or kidney cancer. The CDR3 runs from the conserved cysteine through the conserved F or W. Each record gives: D gene, V gene, J gene, clone size, CDR3 protein, CDR3 DNA. A D gene is named only where the DNA matches it firmly. Size is omitted from some rows. Given values are once, few, many or a class for expanded clones.

TRBD1	TRBV2	TRBJ2-1	-	CASSERETGSSYNEQFF	TGTGCCAGCAGTGAACGTGAGACAGGGAGCTCCTACAATGAGCAGTTCTTC
-	TRBV10-3	TRBJ1-2	-	CAAAGEPAYYGYTF	TGTGCCGCCGCCGGTGAGCCGGCCTACTATGGCTACACCTTC
-	TRBV6-6	TRBJ1-1	once	CASTEQGYTEAFF	TGTGCCAGCACTGAACAGGGATACACTGAAGCTTTCTTT
-	TRBV2	TRBJ1-1	-	CATLLDTKPEAFF	TGTGCCACCTTGCTGGACACTAAGCCCGAAGCTTTCTTT
-	TRBV6-5	TRBJ1-2	once	CASSYIRGNKFYGYTF	TGTGCCAGCAGTTACATTCGGGGAAATAAGTTCTATGGCTACACCTTC
-	TRBV9	TRBJ1-6	-	CASTLEGSYNSPLHF	TGTGCCAGCACCCTAGAGGGGAGTTATAATTCACCCCTCCACTTT
TRBD1	TRBV29-1	TRBJ2-1	-	CSAQGQAVGEQFF	TGCAGCGCGCAGGGACAGGCGGTGGGTGAGCAGTTCTTC
TRBD2	TRBV2	TRBJ2-3	-	CASSENPGLAGGDTDTQYF	TGTGCCAGCAGCGAGAATCCGGGACTAGCGGGGGGTGACACAGATACGCAGTATTTT
TRBD2	TRBV27	TRBJ2-1	-	CASSQLAGTYNEQFF	TGTGCCAGCAGTCAACTAGCGGGGACCTACAATGAGCAGTTCTTC
-	TRBV7-2	TRBJ1-5	-	CASSLGSTIPNQPQHF	TGTGCCAGCAGCTTAGGTTCCACAATACCCAATCAGCCCCAGCATTTT
-	TRBV10-3	TRBJ1-5	-	CATRQPWEGNQPQHF	TGTGCCACCAGACAGCCTTGGGAAGGCAATCAGCCCCAGCATTTT
-	TRBV5-6	TRBJ2-2	-	CASSRFGRVNTGELFF	TGTGCCAGCAGCCGGTTCGGCAGGGTGAACACCGGGGAGCTGTTTTTT
-	TRBV6-1	TRBJ2-5	-	CASRNVTGEETQYF	TGTGCCAGCAGGAATGTTACAGGTGAAGAGACCCAGTACTTC
-	TRBV11-2	TRBJ2-3	-	CASSLGRTTNTDTQYF	TGTGCCAGCAGCTTAGGTCGGACTACCAACACAGATACGCAGTATTTT
-	TRBV2	TRBJ1-1	-	CASSPTPSEAFF	TGTGCCAGCAGTCCGACACCTAGTGAAGCTTTCTTT
-	TRBV11-2	TRBJ1-2	-	CASSLDHRQNGYTF	TGTGCCAGCAGCTTAGATCACCGACAGAATGGCTACACCTTC
-	TRBV19	TRBJ2-1	-	CASTAGRSSYNEQFF	TGTGCCAGTACCGCTGGCAGGTCCTCCTACAATGAGCAGTTCTTC
TRBD2	TRBV11-2	TRBJ2-7	once	CASSLAGFSSYEQYF	TGTGCCAGCAGCCTAGCGGGATTTAGCTCCTACGAGCAGTACTTC
-	TRBV18	TRBJ2-7	-	CASSPSTDSYEQYF	TGTGCCAGCTCACCTTCGACTGATTCCTACGAGCAGTACTTC
TRBD1	TRBV5-6	TRBJ1-2	-	CASSPKDRGLSNYGYTF	TGTGCCAGCAGCCCTAAGGACAGGGGCCTTTCTAACTATGGCTACACCTTC
TRBD2	TRBV11-3	TRBJ2-5	-	CASSVGLAGRQETQYF	TGTGCCAGCAGCGTGGGACTAGCGGGACGCCAAGAGACCCAGTACTTC
TRBD2	TRBV6-6	TRBJ2-1	-	CASSLAGAYNEQFF	TGTGCCAGCAGTCTAGCGGGGGCCTACAATGAGCAGTTCTTC
TRBD2	TRBV10-3	TRBJ2-1	-	CAIRERETNEQFF	TGTGCCATCAGGGAGCGGGAGACGAATGAGCAGTTCTTC
-	TRBV15	TRBJ2-7	-	CATSRDRGVYEQYF	TGTGCCACCAGCAGAGATAGGGGGGTCTACGAGCAGTACTTC
-	TRBV6-5	TRBJ1-1	-	CASSPQGGTEAFF	TGTGCCAGCAGCCCACAGGGTGGCACTGAAGCTTTCTTT
TRBD1	TRBV10-3	TRBJ1-2	-	CAITTGEGGYTF	TGTGCCATCACTACAGGGGAAGGGGGCTACACCTTC
TRBD2	TRBV11-2	TRBJ2-1	-	CASSLGGRGTYNEQFF	TGTGCCAGCAGCTTGGGCGGGAGGGGAACCTACAATGAGCAGTTCTTC
-	TRBV6-6	TRBJ1-1	-	CASSYLDNTEAFF	TGTGCCAGCAGTTACTTGGATAACACTGAAGCTTTCTTT
-	TRBV6-1	TRBJ2-5	few	CASSEAWGRVRETQYF	TGTGCCAGCAGTGAAGCTTGGGGGCGAGTTCGGGAGACCCAGTACTTC
-	TRBV12-5	TRBJ1-5	few	CASGLTRAGINSNQPQHF	TGTGCTAGTGGTTTAACGAGGGCGGGGATTAATAGCAATCAGCCCCAGCATTTT
-	TRBV9	TRBJ2-7	many	CASSVESQLEHRVWSIYEQYF	TGTGCCAGCAGCGTAGAGTCACAGTTGGAACACAGGGTTTGGTCGATCTACGAGCAGTACTTC
-	TRBV30	TRBJ2-2	-	CAWSIGELFF	TGTGCCTGGAGCATCGGGGAGCTGTTTTTT
TRBD2	TRBV14	TRBJ2-3	-	CASSHAGTSVADTQYF	TGTGCCAGCAGCCACGCCGGGACTAGTGTAGCAGATACGCAGTATTTT
TRBD2	TRBV18	TRBJ2-1	-	CASSPGTSGYNEQFF	TGTGCCAGCTCACCCGGGACTAGCGGATACAATGAGCAGTTCTTC
-	TRBV18	TRBJ1-5	-	CASSPGGVNQPQHF	TGTGCCAGCTCACCAGGGGGCGTCAATCAGCCCCAGCATTTT
TRBD2	TRBV5-6	TRBJ2-5	once	CASSLGRTSGQETQYF	TGTGCCAGCAGCTTGGGTCGGACTAGCGGTCAAGAGACCCAGTACTTC
-	TRBV6-5	TRBJ1-4	-	CASSYGRANEKLFF	TGTGCCAGCAGTTACGGGAGGGCTAATGAAAAACTGTTTTTT
TRBD2	TRBV27	TRBJ2-5	-	CASSLLAGEETQYF	TGTGCCAGCAGTTTATTAGCGGGAGAGGAGACCCAGTACTTC
TRBD1	TRBV5-6	TRBJ2-2	-	CASTRDRITGELFF	TGTGCCAGCACCCGGGACAGAATCACCGGGGAGCTGTTTTTT
-	TRBV6-6	TRBJ1-5	-	CASSRTGEVNQPQHF	TGTGCCAGCAGCCGAACGGGGGAGGTAAATCAGCCCCAGCATTTT
-	TRBV14	TRBJ2-2	-	CASSQVRSNTGELFF	TGTGCCAGCAGCCAAGTCAGGTCGAACACCGGGGAGCTGTTTTTT
TRBD1	TRBV27	TRBJ2-2	-	CASSLGQGPGELFF	TGTGCCAGCAGTCTGGGACAGGGTCCCGGGGAGCTGTTTTTT
-	TRBV10-3	TRBJ2-5	-	CAISDFRVQETQYF	TGTGCCATCAGTGACTTCCGGGTGCAAGAGACCCAGTACTTC
-	TRBV6-5	TRBJ1-4	-	CASSRDDRKLFF	TGTGCCAGCAGCCGCGATGACAGAAAACTGTTTTTT
TRBD2	TRBV5-1	TRBJ2-1	few	CASSLGGLARYNEQFF	TGCGCCAGCAGCTTGGGGGGACTAGCAAGGTACAATGAGCAGTTCTTC
-	TRBV21-1	TRBJ1-2	-	CASPGRGQDYGYTF	TGTGCCAGCCCCGGGAGGGGGCAGGACTATGGCTACACCTTC
-	TRBV11-1	TRBJ2-3	-	CASSFGDTQYF	TGTGCCAGCAGCTTCGGAGATACGCAGTATTTT
TRBD1	TRBV5-1	TRBJ1-1	-	CASSSGQTTEAFF	TGCGCCAGCAGCTCGGGACAGACCACTGAAGCTTTCTTT
-	TRBV29-1	TRBJ2-1	few	CSVGRMDNEQFF	TGCAGCGTTGGTCGGATGGACAATGAGCAGTTCTTC
TRBD2	TRBV10-2	TRBJ2-5	-	CASAARAGVETQYF	TGCGCCAGCGCCGCCAGAGCGGGAGTGGAGACCCAGTACTTC
TRBD2	TRBV5-1	TRBJ2-5	-	CASSLAASGAAETQYF	TGCGCCAGCAGCTTGGCCGCTAGCGGGGCGGCAGAGACCCAGTACTTC
TRBD1	TRBV7-9	TRBJ1-1	-	CASSLEFQGAEAFF	TGTGCCAGCAGCTTAGAATTTCAGGGGGCTGAAGCTTTCTTT
TRBD2	TRBV2	TRBJ2-7	-	CASRTSGSHEQYF	TGTGCCAGCAGGACTAGCGGGAGCCACGAGCAGTACTTC
TRBD1	TRBV7-9	TRBJ1-2	-	CASSFGGQGYGYTF	TGTGCCAGCAGCTTTGGGGGACAGGGCTATGGCTACACCTTC
TRBD2	TRBV23-1	TRBJ2-7	once	CASSQGGGGYEQYF	TGCGCCAGCAGTCAAGGTGGGGGGGGCTACGAGCAGTACTTC
-	TRBV15	TRBJ2-3	once	CATSRGGVYTDTQYF	TGTGCCACCAGCAGAGGAGGGGTCTACACAGATACGCAGTATTTT
-	TRBV30	TRBJ1-2	few	CAWNLGAGYTF	TGTGCCTGGAATCTGGGTGCTGGCTACACCTTC
-	TRBV7-9	TRBJ2-1	-	CASSFDYLGNEQFF	TGTGCCAGCAGCTTTGACTACCTAGGGAATGAGCAGTTCTTC
-	TRBV5-1	TRBJ1-1	-	CASSLAPETAETFF	TGCGCCAGCAGCTTGGCCCCAGAGACGGCAGAAACTTTCTTT
-	TRBV5-8	TRBJ2-3	-	CASSLIRADTQYF	TGTGCCAGCAGCTTGATCAGGGCAGATACGCAGTATTTT